Described below is a single T cell receptor beta chain sequence and its context. The antigen is undetermined. The sample originates from a study of shared clonotypes between healthy human individuals. Study in general: A donor's plate count was three for CD4 naive and three for CD4 memory; CD8 naive had two and CD8 memory one.

Data came from immunoSEQ multiplex PCR; TCRdb stores just in-frame clones and leaves some out. The sample lists 2 million to 2.5 million clones, over 90% occurring once. Memory CD4+ cells were the fraction left after CD45RA+ naive selection. Regarding the study as a whole: Naive subsets generally exceeded memory subsets in estimated richness. Several donors had about 5% of their naive CD4 clonotypes in common.

The sequence was collected from a man between 18 and 29 years old in good health. Some clones in this sample may be carry-over from other donors' samples. The sample taken for sequencing was naive CD4+ T cells from PBMCs. The subset is: CD45RA+ positively selected.

The CDR3 loop is CASSLKGRENEQFF. The DNA for the CDR3 is TGTGCCAGCAGCTTAAAGGGGCGGGAGAATGAGCAGTTCTTC. The chain recombines TRBV5-6 with TRBJ2-1, with TRBD2 matching 7 bases. The germline gives CDR1 SGHDT, CDR2 YYEEEE. The V gene end was trimmed by 2 bases and the J gene end by 7 bases; junction bases not matched to a gene: 6. The CDR3 is 14 amino acids.